The 24 T cell receptor beta chains listed next were all sequenced from one sample in a study of shared clonotypes between healthy human individuals. Measured with immunoSEQ multiplex PCR; TCRdb has only the in-frame clones, and not every one. The sample gives about 2.4 million clones, roughly 93% of which show up once; approximately 0.37% is in the top ten. The source material was naive CD4+ T cells from PBMCs. This sample's subset: CD45RA+ positively selected. Source of these receptors: a man aged 18 to 29 in good health. Some clones in this sample may be carry-over from other donors' samples.

The J gene is TRBJ2-2, the V gene TRBV18; 10 bases are shared with TRBD2. The germline CDR1 and CDR2 sequences are KGHSH and LQKENI. The CDR3 contains 17 residues. Germline trimming cut 3 bases from V and 1 base from J; bases unmatched to any gene: 5. The CDR3 nucleotides read TGTGCCAGCTCACCTTGGACTAGCGGACTGAACACCGGGGAGCTGTTTTTT. Residues: CASSPWTSGLNTGELFF.

This rearrangement joins TRBV19 to TRBJ2-5; D may be TRBD1 (5 bases). The germline gives CDR1 LNHDA, CDR2 SQIVND (reference sequence). The CDR3 is 15 residues long. V lost 7 bases and J lost 5, with 20 bases in between. The CDR3 DNA reads as TGTGCCAGTACCCTTTCCGGCAGGGCTGCGGAGACCCAGTACTTC. Translating it yields CASTLSGRAAETQYF. Full variable domain (rest looked up from reference TRBV19 and TRBJ2-5): DGGITQSPKYLFRKEGQNVTLSCEQNLNHDAMYWYRQDPGQGLRLIYYSQIVNDFQKGDIAEGYSVSREKKESFPLTVTSAQKNPTAFYLCASTLSGRAAETQYFGPGTRLLVL.

V gene TRBV2 combines with J gene TRBJ2-7; the match to TRBD2 covers 7 bases. V dropped 7 bases and J dropped 0; count of bases not matched to a gene: 6. The CDR3 has 14 amino acids. Germline V CDR1 and CDR2: SNHLY, FYNNEI. Here the CDR3 DNA reads TGTGCCAGCACTGAGGGCGGGGGCTCCTACGAGCAGTACTTC. It is translated as CASTEGGGSYEQYF.

This clone is a singleton in its sample. The J gene is TRBJ2-7, the V gene TRBV18; the D gene is possibly TRBD1 (5 bases). Germline V gene sequence: CDR1 KGHSH, CDR2 LQKENI. V gave up 0 bases and J gave up 0 bases, with 12 bases separating them. The length of the CDR3 is 16 residues. The CDR3 DNA sequence: TGTGCCAGCTCACCACCACTGGGGCAGAACTCCTACGAGCAGTACTTC. Protein product: CASSPPLGQNSYEQYF. The variable domain in full, with the rest retrieved from reference TRBV18 and TRBJ2-7, is NAGVMQNPRHLVRRRGQEARLRCSPMKGHSHVYWYRQLPEEGLKFMVYLQKENIIDESGMPKERFSAEFPKEGPSILRIQQVVRGDSAAYFCASSPPLGQNSYEQYFGPGTRLTVT.

V and J are TRBV11-3 and TRBJ2-1; 7 bases agree with TRBD2. CDR3 length: 15 amino acids. Germline V gene sequence: CDR1 SGHNT, CDR2 YENEEA. V gave up 2 bases and J gave up 8 bases; unmatched junction bases: 9. The CDR3 DNA reads as TGTGCCAGCAGCTTATACGGCGTTGGGGGGGATGAGCAGTTCTTC. Translated, it gives CASSLYGVGGDEQFF.

The genes are TRBV5-1 and TRBJ2-1; no reliable D call. Germline CDR1 SGHRS, CDR2 YFSETQ. Trimming cost V 0 bases and J 2 bases, with 9 bases left between them. This CDR3 spans 15 amino acids. The CDR3, as DNA: TGCGCCAGCAGCTTGGCCAGTAGCACCTACAATGAGCAGTTCTTC. Protein: CASSLASSTYNEQFF.

J is TRBJ2-1 and V is TRBV18, with a tentative D call TRBD2 (5 bases). The V gene's germline CDR1 is KGHSH and CDR2 LQKENI. The CDR3 extends over 17 amino acids. Deletions cut 4 bases from V and 10 bases from J, with 26 bases between. CDR3 region: CASSRAPNLAASSEQFF. In DNA form, the CDR3 reads TGTGCCAGCTCACGCGCGCCTAACCTAGCAGCTAGCAGCGAGCAGTTCTTC.

The chain recombines TRBV28 with TRBJ2-2; 8 nucleotides align to TRBD2. Germline CDR1 and CDR2: MDHEN and SYDVKM. The CDR3 spans 15 residues. After removal of 4 bases from V and 6 bases from J, the junction contained 7 bases not matched to a gene. The CDR3 sequence: CASSSGLDVAGELFF. CDR3 sequence (DNA): TGTGCCAGCAGTTCGGGACTAGACGTGGCCGGGGAGCTGTTTTTT.

This clone was seen only once. The chain couples TRBV7-3 to TRBJ2-2; D is possibly TRBD2 (7 bases). Germline V lookup: CDR1 SGHTA, CDR2 FQGTGA. The CDR3 runs 17 residues. Deletions cut 4 bases from V and 0 bases from J, with 15 bases between. The CDR3 sequence: CASSSIGGGPNTGELFF. As DNA, the CDR3 is TGTGCCAGCAGCTCAATAGGGGGAGGGCCGAACACCGGGGAGCTGTTTTTT.

This chain uses TRBV5-1 with TRBJ2-3; 7 bases match TRBD1. V trimming: 6 bases; J trimming: 5 bases; junction bases outside the gene matches: 9. Looked up from germline, CDR1 is SGHRS and CDR2 is YFSETQ. The CDR3 has 14 amino acids. The CDR3 region is CASTELPGGDTQYF. DNA of the CDR3: TGCGCCAGCACCGAGCTCCCAGGGGGAGATACGCAGTATTTT.

DNA of the CDR3: TGCGCCAGCAGCCAGAGGGAACTAGCGGGAGCAGGAGAGACCCAGTACTTC. Protein product: CASSQRELAGAGETQYF. The rearrangement uses TRBV4-1 and TRBJ2-5; TRBD2 aligns across 11 bases. Germline V gives CDR1 MGHRA, CDR2 YSYEKL. The CDR3 totals 17 residues. The V gene end was trimmed by 3 bases and the J gene end by 4 bases; junction bases not matched to a gene: 10.

A note on this clone: One junction end disagrees with the germline gene, perhaps due to a read error. The chain carries TRBV6-5 and TRBJ2-5; D perhaps matches TRBD2 (6 bases). Germline lookup yields CDR1 MNHEY and CDR2 SVGAGI. This CDR3 is 15 amino acids long. The CDR3 sequence is CVSSYLSKGGETQYF. For the CDR3, the DNA is TGTGTCAGCAGTTACCTAAGCAAGGGAGGCGAGACCCAGTACTTC.

The count of this clone is one. The CDR3 region has the DNA TGTGCCAGTACCCACTTGGATGAGGACACCCACGGCTACACCTTC. Protein: CASTHLDEDTHGYTF. This chain connects TRBV19 to TRBJ1-2; maybe TRBD1 (5 bases). The CDR3 covers 15 residues. Germline CDR1 and CDR2: LNHDA and SQIVND (reference sequence). V lost 7 bases and J lost 8, with 23 bases in between.

The gene calls are TRBV5-1 and TRBJ2-1; D might be TRBD1 (6 bases). Germline CDR1 and CDR2: SGHRS and YFSETQ. V lost 1 base and J 1 base, leaving 12 bases between the germline ends. The CDR3 extends over 16 amino acids. CDR3 nucleotides: TGCGCCAGCAGCTTGAATGGGGGCGCGTCCTACAATGAGCAGTTCTTC. Its protein product is CASSLNGGASYNEQFF.

This clone was seen a single time. The chain carries TRBV5-4 and TRBJ2-2, with 7 positions matching TRBD1. CDR3 length: 16 residues. Germline V gives CDR1 SGHNT, CDR2 YYREEE (reference sequence). V was pared by 5 bases and J by 2 bases, with 9 bases of the junction left unmatched. As DNA, the CDR3 is TGTGCCAGCAGTCTGCGGACAGGCCCCAACACCGGGGAGCTGTTTTTT. Amino acids: CASSLRTGPNTGELFF. The variable domain in full, completed from reference TRBV5-4 and TRBJ2-2, reads ETGVTQSPTHLIKTRGQQVTLRCSSQSGHNTVSWYQQALGQGPQFIFQYYREEENGRGNFPPRFSGLQFPNYSSELNVNALELDDSALYLCASSLRTGPNTGELFFGEGSRLTVL.

The J gene is TRBJ2-7, the V gene TRBV5-4; no firm D call. The CDR3 extends over 14 amino acids. V was cut by 3 bases and J by 3 bases, with 13 bases left in between. Germline CDR1 is SGHNT and CDR2 is YYREEE (reference sequence). The CDR3 DNA follows: TGTGCCAGCAGCTCAGTAGGAGATTACTACGAGCAGTACTTC. Its protein product is CASSSVGDYYEQYF.

This clone was detected only once. The sample holds other DNA sequences that translate to the same CDR3. This chain connects TRBV18 to TRBJ1-3; D is ambiguous. The CDR3 is 14 amino acids. Germline V gene lookup returns CDR1 KGHSH and CDR2 LQKENI. V lost 2 bases to trimming and J lost 0 bases, with 5 bases between them. The CDR3 reads CASSPGSSGNTIYF. The CDR3 DNA follows: TGTGCCAGCTCACCAGGATCCTCTGGAAACACCATATATTTT.

This clone was counted only a few times. The genes are TRBV4-1 and TRBJ1-4; D uncertain. CDR3 length equals 12 residues. V was pared by 3 bases and J by 7 bases, with 6 bases between. From germline, CDR1 is MGHRA and CDR2 YSYEKL. The CDR3 DNA reads TGCGCCAGCAGCCAGGGTTTTGAAAAACTGTTTTTT. The encoded protein is CASSQGFEKLFF.

This sequence joins TRBV5-8 and TRBJ1-1; TRBD1 is a possible D gene (5 bases). The CDR3 extends over 14 amino acids. Germline-derived CDR1 and CDR2 are SGHTS and YDEGEE. V lost 1 base to trimming and J lost 1 base, with 8 bases between them. CDR3 coding DNA: TGTGCCAGCAGCTTGCAGGGAGGGAACACTGAAGCTTTCTTT. Translated: CASSLQGGNTEAFF.

This clone was counted once. The rearrangement uses TRBV9 and TRBJ2-7; no firm D call. The V end was cut by 0 bases, the J end by 2 bases, with 9 bases between. The CDR3 covers 14 residues. The germline gives CDR1 SGDLS, CDR2 YYNGEE. In DNA form, the CDR3 reads TGTGCCAGCAGCGTAGCAGGCCGAACCTACGAGCAGTACTTC. It encodes CASSVAGRTYEQYF.

This clone was detected only a few times. V usage is TRBV28 and J usage is TRBJ1-4; D is unclear. CDR1 and CDR2 from the germline V gene are MDHEN and SYDVKM. V gave up 5 bases and J gave up 5 bases, with 3 bases separating them. This CDR3 comprises 11 residues. The CDR3 coding sequence is TGTGCCAGCAGTCAAAATGAAAAACTGTTTTTT. Translation gives CASSQNEKLFF.

This rearrangement joins TRBV28 to TRBJ1-2; no reliable D call. Trimming took off 3 bases at V and 0 bases at J, with 14 bases between the two ends. Germline CDR1 is MDHEN and CDR2 is SYDVKM. The CDR3 length is 16 residues. CDR3 DNA sequence: TGTGCCAGCAGTTTGACACGGCTAGAATCTAACTATGGCTACACCTTC. As protein: CASSLTRLESNYGYTF.

The chain links TRBV10-3 to TRBJ2-5, with D hard to call. Germline values: CDR1 ENHRY, CDR2 SYGVKD. This CDR3 spans 14 amino acids. Between the trimmed V and J ends, which lost 5 bases and 3 bases, there was a span of 13 bases. DNA for the CDR3: TGTGCCATCAGTAGTCACGGCGGCGAAGAGACCCAGTACTTC. It is translated as CAISSHGGEETQYF.

This chain uses TRBV2 with TRBJ1-6; perhaps TRBD1 as D (6 bases). The CDR3 runs to 13 residues. V was trimmed by 4 bases and J by 7 bases, leaving 8 bases between them. Germline-derived CDR1 and CDR2 are SNHLY and FYNNEI. The CDR3, as DNA: TGTGCCAGCAGTGGGCAGGGGAATTCACCCCTCCACTTT. Translating it yields CASSGQGNSPLHF.